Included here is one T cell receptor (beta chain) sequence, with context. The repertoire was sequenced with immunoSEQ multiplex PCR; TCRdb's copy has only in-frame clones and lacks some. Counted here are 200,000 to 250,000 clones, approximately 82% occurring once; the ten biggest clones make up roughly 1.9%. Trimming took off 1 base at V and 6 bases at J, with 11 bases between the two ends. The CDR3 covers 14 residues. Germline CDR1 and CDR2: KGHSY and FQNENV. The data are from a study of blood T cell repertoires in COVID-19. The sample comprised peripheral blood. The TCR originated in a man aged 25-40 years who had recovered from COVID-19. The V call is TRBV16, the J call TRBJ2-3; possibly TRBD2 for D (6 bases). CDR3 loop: CASSQYGGADTQYF. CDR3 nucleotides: TGTGCCAGCAGCCAATACGGGGGAGCGGATACGCAGTATTTT.